The 20 T cell receptor beta chains presented below share a single source sample, sequenced in a study of graft-versus-host responses after intestinal transplantation. Their antigens are not known. Assay used: immunoSEQ multiplex PCR; TCRdb lists only in-frame clones, some missing. The data show approximately 130,000 clones, with around 94% seen just once and approximately 0.17% held by the top ten. The source was unstimulated CD4+ T cells sorted from spleen or lymph node cells, collected before intestinal transplant. The receptor set was obtained from a human donor who received an intestinal transplant.

The chain has TRBV9 and TRBJ2-1; D is perhaps TRBD2 (6 bases). CDR3 length: 15 residues. Germline V gene lookup returns CDR1 SGDLS and CDR2 YYNGEE. V dropped 2 bases and J dropped 3 bases, with 12 bases sitting between them. CDR3 sequence reads: CASSVLGGFYNEQFF. The CDR3 DNA reads as TGTGCCAGCAGCGTCCTCGGGGGTTTCTACAATGAGCAGTTCTTC.

This chain links TRBV2 with TRBJ2-3, with D possibly being TRBD1 (6 bases). CDR3 length: 15 residues. Trimming shortened V by 6 bases and J by 0 bases, and 13 bases separated the two germline ends. Germline V lookup: CDR1 SNHLY, CDR2 FYNNEI. CDR3 bases: TGTGCCAGCAGGGTGGGGGCATATAGCACAGATACGCAGTATTTT. Residues: CASRVGAYSTDTQYF.

The chain joins TRBV29-1 to TRBJ1-5; 7 bases are a match to TRBD1. After removal of 4 bases from V and 2 bases from J, the junction contained 5 bases not matched to a gene. CDR1 is SQVTM and CDR2 is ANQGSEA in the germline V gene. This CDR3 spans 14 amino acids. The CDR3 sequence is CSVAGGTGNQPQHF. CDR3 sequence (DNA): TGCAGCGTTGCAGGAGGGACAGGCAATCAGCCCCAGCATTTT.

The V call is TRBV7-3, the J call TRBJ2-5; D ambiguous. Trimming shortened V by 10 bases and J by 1 base, and 13 bases separated the two germline ends. This CDR3 comprises 13 residues. The germline gives CDR1 SGHTA, CDR2 FQGTGA. CDR3 amino acids: CATPRALQETQYF. The DNA of the CDR3 is TGTGCCACCCCTCGGGCGCTCCAAGAGACCCAGTACTTC.

The rearrangement joins TRBV6-1 to TRBJ1-2; 9 nucleotides agree with TRBD1. The germline CDR1 and CDR2 sequences are MNHNS and SASEGT. The CDR3 spans 15 residues. Losses at the gene ends were 1 base for V and 4 bases for J; bases not matched to a gene: 4. The CDR3: CASSEGDRALYGYTF. DNA for the CDR3: TGTGCCAGCAGTGAAGGGGACAGGGCCCTCTATGGCTACACCTTC.

The V call is TRBV7-2, the J call TRBJ2-5; 8 bases line up with TRBD2. The CDR3 loop spans 15 amino acids. Germline values: CDR1 SGHTA, CDR2 FQGNSA. V gave up 5 bases and J gave up 8 bases; unmatched junction bases: 13. In nucleotides, the CDR3 is TGTGCCAGCAGCACACAAGGACTAGCAGGTGGAACCCAGTACTTC. Translated, it gives CASSTQGLAGGTQYF.

The V call is TRBV19, the J call TRBJ1-5; D is uncertain. V shed 3 bases and J shed 1 base, with 10 bases lying between them. Germline CDR1 is LNHDA and CDR2 is SQIVND (reference sequence). This CDR3 has 15 amino acids. The chain's CDR3 is CASSILKVSNQPQHF. The CDR3 nucleotides are TGTGCCAGTAGTATCTTAAAGGTCAGCAATCAGCCCCAGCATTTT.

The chain has TRBV2 and TRBJ2-1, with D perhaps assigned TRBD1 or TRBD2 (5 bases each). The germline CDR1 and CDR2 sequences are SNHLY and FYNNEI. V was trimmed by 1 base and J by 5 bases, leaving 6 bases between them. This CDR3 is 13 amino acids long. The CDR3 DNA reads as TGTGCCAGCAGTGAAGGGGGGAACAATGAGCAGTTCTTC. Its protein product is CASSEGGNNEQFF.

The chain has TRBV19 and TRBJ2-7, with D possibly being TRBD1 (5 bases). CDR1 and CDR2 (germline): LNHDA, SQIVND (reference sequence). This CDR3 contains 15 residues. V dropped 1 base and J dropped 4 bases, with 14 bases sitting between them. CDR3 residues: CASSIVSGSVYEQYF. The CDR3 bases are TGTGCCAGTAGTATAGTTTCAGGGTCCGTGTACGAGCAGTACTTC.

The rearrangement uses TRBV9 and TRBJ1-4; 8 bases fit TRBD1. The V segment lost 4 bases and the J segment 7 bases; nucleotides outside the gene matches: 9. This CDR3 contains 15 residues. Germline values: CDR1 SGDLS, CDR2 YYNGEE. The CDR3 region has the DNA TGTGCCAGCAGCTCCGGGACAGGCCTGGGTGAAAAACTGTTTTTT. This encodes CASSSGTGLGEKLFF.

CDR3 nucleotide sequence: TGCGCCAGCAGAGGGTCACTAGCGGGGAAGGATACGCAGTATTTT. Residues: CASRGSLAGKDTQYF. The rearrangement uses TRBV10-1 and TRBJ2-3; 10 bases map to TRBD2. Looked up from germline, CDR1 is WNHNN and CDR2 is SYGVQD (reference sequence). The CDR3 has 15 amino acids. J was trimmed by 6 bases and V by 6 bases; bases with no gene match: 9.

The chain is built from TRBV9 and TRBJ1-6; D unclear. CDR3 size: 14 residues. Per germline, CDR1 SGDLS and CDR2 YYNGEE. V was clipped by 0 bases and J by 9 bases, with 10 bases between them. CDR3 DNA: TGTGCCAGCAGCGTAGCAAGTTCGGCTTCACCCCTCCACTTT. Amino acid sequence: CASSVASSASPLHF.

The CDR3 region has the DNA TGTGCCAGCAGATCTAGCGGGAGCTCCTACGAGCAGTACTTC. The encoded protein is CASRSSGSSYEQYF. The chain carries TRBV2 and TRBJ2-7, with TRBD2 identical over 10 bases. Germline V gene lookup returns CDR1 SNHLY and CDR2 FYNNEI. The trim removed 6 bases at V and 0 bases at J, leaving 2 bases unmatched. This CDR3 is built from 14 residues.

V usage is TRBV6-5 and J usage is TRBJ2-2; TRBD1 agrees at 8 bases. This CDR3 has 14 residues. Germline values: CDR1 MNHEY, CDR2 SVGAGI. The junction had 7 bases not matched to a gene; V was cut back by 6 bases and J by 7 bases. In nucleotides, the CDR3 is TGTGCCAGCAGCACAGGGGGGCAGAGCGGGGAGCTGTTTTTT. It codes for CASSTGGQSGELFF.

The rearrangement joins TRBV27 to TRBJ2-3; 7 nucleotides agree with TRBD2. The CDR3 runs to 14 residues. The germline gives CDR1 MNHEY, CDR2 SMNVEV (reference sequence). With 5 bases clipped from V and 4 bases from J, the junction kept 6 bases outside the gene matches. Here the CDR3 reads CASSLTAGSDTQYF. In nucleotides, the CDR3 is TGTGCCAGCAGTCTTACAGCGGGGTCAGATACGCAGTATTTT.

V and J are TRBV6-5 and TRBJ1-2; TRBD1 might be the D (6 bases). V lost 5 bases and J lost 4, with 11 bases in between. The V gene's germline CDR1 is MNHEY and CDR2 SVGAGI. This CDR3 region has 13 residues. CDR3 sequence reads: CASSQQGGYGYTF. CDR3 coding DNA: TGTGCCAGCAGTCAACAGGGCGGCTATGGCTACACCTTC.

The rearrangement joins TRBV7-2 to TRBJ2-3; D is unresolved. V shed 5 bases and J shed 6 bases, with 21 bases lying between them. The germline CDR1 and CDR2 sequences are SGHTA and FQGNSA. The CDR3 runs to 16 residues. CDR3 in DNA: TGTGCCAGCAGCCCAAACGGCCCGGTCACTCGGGATACGCAGTATTTT. Its translation is CASSPNGPVTRDTQYF.

This sequence joins TRBV6-1 and TRBJ2-3; no clear D. This CDR3 is built from 19 residues. Germline V gene data show CDR1 as MNHNS and CDR2 as SASEGT. The germline V and J ends were trimmed by 3 bases and 3 bases, with 25 bases remaining between them. The CDR3 protein is CASSDEPYTNGIGTDTQYF. The CDR3 DNA reads TGTGCCAGCAGTGATGAACCTTACACAAACGGAATTGGGACAGATACGCAGTATTTT.

The rearrangement joins TRBV14 to TRBJ1-1; possibly TRBD1 for D (5 bases). The CDR3 consists of 12 residues. Germline CDR1 and CDR2: SGHDN and FVKESK. Trimming removed 4 bases at V and 8 bases at J, with 11 bases between. The CDR3 sequence: CASSPEGREAFF. DNA of the CDR3: TGTGCCAGCAGCCCAGAGGGGCGAGAAGCTTTCTTT.

Only one count was recorded for this clone. The V and J genes are TRBV12-2 and TRBJ1-1; the table calls TRBD1, which could not be checked here. TRBV12-2 is a listed pseudogene. CDR3 length equals 16 residues. The CDR3 sequence: CASRLRFGGQTTEAFF. CDR3 nucleotide sequence: TGTGCAAGTCGCTTACGATTTGGGGGCCAGACCACTGAAGCTTTCTTT.